This T cell receptor (beta chain) was recorded in a study of cytomegalovirus exposure and HLA in healthy donors. General study results and limits: Using the classifier, cytomegalovirus status was reportedly diagnosed with high specificity and sensitivity. V- and J-gene trimming in TCR beta was tied to a missense DCLRE1C variant by an analysis performed later.

The CDR3 length is 14 residues. V lost 4 bases to trimming and J lost 4 bases, with 16 bases between them. The V gene's germline CDR1 is SQVTM and CDR2 ANQGSEA. Notes on this clone: What it binds is unknown.

The PCR ran on 60 Vbeta and 13 Jbeta primers. Clones were read by immunoSEQ multiplex PCR, and TCRdb kept only the in-frame ones, dropping some. The sample lists 150,000 to 200,000 clones; 77% were seen once. The sequence came from a woman aged 30 to 39 in good health and CMV-seronegative. This rearrangement joins TRBV29-1 to TRBJ1-2; no definite D call. Input material: PBMCs. DNA for the CDR3: TGCAGCGTTGTCCCAGGACCTGAGGGCTATGGCTACACCTTC. It translates to CSVVPGPEGYGYTF.